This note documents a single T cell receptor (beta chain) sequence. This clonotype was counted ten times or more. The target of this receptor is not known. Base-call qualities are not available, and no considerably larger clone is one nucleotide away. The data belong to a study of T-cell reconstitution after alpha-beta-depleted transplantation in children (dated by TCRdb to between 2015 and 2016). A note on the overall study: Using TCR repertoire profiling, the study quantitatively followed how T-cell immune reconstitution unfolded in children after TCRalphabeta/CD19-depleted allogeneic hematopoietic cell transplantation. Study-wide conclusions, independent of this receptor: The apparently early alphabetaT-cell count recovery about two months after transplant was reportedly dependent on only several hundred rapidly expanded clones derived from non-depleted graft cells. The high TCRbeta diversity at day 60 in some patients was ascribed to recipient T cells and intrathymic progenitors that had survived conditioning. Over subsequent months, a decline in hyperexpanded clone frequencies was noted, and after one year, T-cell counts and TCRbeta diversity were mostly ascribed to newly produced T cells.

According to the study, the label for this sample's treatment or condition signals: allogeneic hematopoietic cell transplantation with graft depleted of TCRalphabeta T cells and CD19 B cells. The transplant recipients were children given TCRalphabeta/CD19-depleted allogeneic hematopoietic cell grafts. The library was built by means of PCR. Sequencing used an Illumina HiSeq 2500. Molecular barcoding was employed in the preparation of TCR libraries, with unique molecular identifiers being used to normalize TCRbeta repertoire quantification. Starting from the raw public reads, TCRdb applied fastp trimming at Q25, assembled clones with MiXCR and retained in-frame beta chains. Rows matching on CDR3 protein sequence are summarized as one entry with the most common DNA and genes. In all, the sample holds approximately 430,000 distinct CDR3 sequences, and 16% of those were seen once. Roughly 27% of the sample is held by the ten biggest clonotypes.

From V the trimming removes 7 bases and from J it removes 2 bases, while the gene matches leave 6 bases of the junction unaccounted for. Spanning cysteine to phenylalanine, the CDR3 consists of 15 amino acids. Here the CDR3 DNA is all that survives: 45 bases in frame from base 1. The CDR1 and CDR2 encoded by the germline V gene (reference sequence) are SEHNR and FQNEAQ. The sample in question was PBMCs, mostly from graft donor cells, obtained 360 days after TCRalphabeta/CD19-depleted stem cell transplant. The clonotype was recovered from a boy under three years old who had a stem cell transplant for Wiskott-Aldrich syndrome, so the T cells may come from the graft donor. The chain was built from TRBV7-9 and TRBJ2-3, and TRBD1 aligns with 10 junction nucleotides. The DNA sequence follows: TGTGCCAGCACCTGGGACAGGGGAACCACAGATACGCAGTATTTT. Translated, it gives CASTWDRGTTDTQYF.